This paragraph covers one T cell receptor beta chain sequence. What it recognizes is unknown. The CDR3 extends over 16 amino acids. From germline, CDR1 is MNHEY and CDR2 SVGEGT. V lost 2 bases and J 0 bases, leaving 8 bases between the germline ends. TCRdb keeps only in-frame clones here, not all; method: immunoSEQ multiplex PCR. The table lists 140,000 or so clones, about 91% of them singletons. The sample belongs to a study of T cell responses to AZD1222 COVID-19 vaccine. Study overall: Doses given second, at about 4 or about 12 weeks, were pooled. General study findings and limits: The breadth and depth of Spike-specific TCRs increased once two AZD1222 doses had been given. Only a handful of AZD1222 recipients were seropositive at baseline. Most donors were white British, females outnumbered males, and clonal diversity was possibly underestimated.

The chain has TRBV6-2 or TRBV6-3 and TRBJ2-6; D ambiguous. This receptor was identified in an adult in good health. Sequenced here: peripheral blood, sampled on day 0 of AZD1222 vaccination. CDR3 DNA sequence: TGTGCCAGCAGTTACACAGACCACTCTGGGGCCAACGTCCTGACTTTC. Translating gives CASSYTDHSGANVLTF.